This TCR beta chain was recorded in a study of a mutant IDH1 vaccine in newly diagnosed glioma. Study in general: There were roughly 62% males and 37.5% females among treated patients, whose mean age was about 41 years. The therapy given earlier, which was standard therapy, consisted of radiotherapy, temozolomide, or both, and most of the patients received both. Study-level findings and limits: Immune responses induced by the vaccine were seen in 93.3% of patients, spanning multiple MHC alleles.

This clone was found a few times. Its antigen is not known. Germline assignment: CDR1 DFQATT and CDR2 SNEGSKA (reference sequence). The CDR3 sequence is 11 residues long. Trimming removed 4 bases at V and 6 bases at J, with 9 bases between. Noted time point: week 47, end of study. The vaccine gave 300 ug of a 20-mer mutant IDH1 peptide subcutaneously per dose. Astrocytomas that were new, WHO grade 3 or 4, IDH1-mutant and ATRX-lost were present in the donors. The method was immunoSEQ multiplex PCR; TCRdb's version includes in-frame clones alone and lacks a portion of them. The sample records about 34,000 clones, just under 90% being singletons.

The sequence was collected from a woman aged 25 to 39 with glioma. This specimen was PBMCs, taken from a glioma patient whose treatment included an IDH1 peptide vaccine. The V and J genes are TRBV20-1 and TRBJ1-1; D is uncertain. CDR3 DNA sequence: TGCAGTGCTATGGGGAGTGCTGAAGCTTTCTTT. Protein product: CSAMGSAEAFF.